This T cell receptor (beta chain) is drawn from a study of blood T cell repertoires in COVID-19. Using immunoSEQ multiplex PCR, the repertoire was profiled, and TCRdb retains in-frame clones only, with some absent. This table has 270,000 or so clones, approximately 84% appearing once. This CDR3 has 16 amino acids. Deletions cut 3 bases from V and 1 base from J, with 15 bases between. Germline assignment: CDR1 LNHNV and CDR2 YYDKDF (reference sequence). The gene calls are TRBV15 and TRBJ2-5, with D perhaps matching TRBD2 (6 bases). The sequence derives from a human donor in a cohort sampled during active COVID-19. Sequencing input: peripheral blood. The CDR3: CATSRVPVGGQETQYF. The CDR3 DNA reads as TGTGCCACCAGCAGGGTGCCGGTGGGGGGCCAAGAGACCCAGTACTTC.